This T cell receptor beta chain originates from a study of long-term antiretroviral therapy in people with HIV. Researchers report immunoSEQ v3.0 was run at survey level. The data were produced by immunoSEQ multiplex PCR, yet TCRdb's version contains in-frame clones alone and is incomplete. The sample lists roughly 23,000 clones; 81% were seen once. This specimen consisted of unsorted PBMCs, obtained 1.5 years after starting antiretroviral therapy. The sequence was collected from a man aged 30-40 years with HIV.

The CDR3 bases are TGCAGCGTTGAAGTGGAACGGTCTGGCACCGGGGAGCTGTTTTTT. This gives the protein CSVEVERSGTGELFF. The rearrangement uses TRBV29-1 and TRBJ2-2; D gene uncertain. V was trimmed by 1 base and J by 4 bases, leaving 13 bases between them. Germline CDR1 SQVTM, CDR2 ANQGSEA. There are 15 residues in the CDR3.